The rows below give T cell receptor beta chains drawn from one sample of a study of identical twins. TCRdb analysed the 5' RACE reads with MiXCR anew, one entry per CDR3 protein. This sample carries around 450,000 distinct CDR3 sequences, over 12% of them seen once, and the ten largest clones take 0.4% to 0.55%. The same sample was also used in a study of yellow fever vaccine responses in identical twins.

Sequenced input: CD4+ T cells sorted from blood. Source of these receptors: a woman younger than 35 in good health. Both conserved end residues are part of each CDR3. D genes are given only for firm matches. Expanded clones are given a class, and other clones once, few, many or no size at all.

V gene: TRBV27; J gene: TRBJ2-2; clone size: few; D gene: .; CDR3 DNA: TGTGCCAGCAGTTTAGGGGGTTTCGCCGGGGAGCTGTTTTTT; CDR3 protein: CASSLGGFAGELFF
V gene: TRBV11-3; J gene: TRBJ2-1; clone size: .; D gene: TRBD2; CDR3 DNA: TGTGCCAGCAGTGGGCTAGCGGATGAGCAGTTCTTC; CDR3 protein: CASSGLADEQFF
V gene: TRBV3-1; J gene: TRBJ2-5; clone size: .; D gene: .; CDR3 DNA: TGTGCCAGCAGCCGAAGGACAGTCCTGGGGTCGGGAAGAGAGACCCAGTACTTC; CDR3 protein: CASSRRTVLGSGRETQYF
V gene: TRBV12-3/TRBV12-4; J gene: TRBJ2-3; clone size: few; D gene: .; CDR3 DNA: TGTGCCAGCAGTTTAGCGCAGAGCGGTTTCACAGATACGCAGTATTTT; CDR3 protein: CASSLAQSGFTDTQYF
V gene: TRBV10-3; J gene: TRBJ2-7; clone size: .; D gene: TRBD2; CDR3 DNA: TGTGCCATCAGTGAGTCGAGGCGGGGGACCCCCTACGAGCAGTACTTC; CDR3 protein: CAISESRRGTPYEQYF
V gene: TRBV12-3/TRBV12-4; J gene: TRBJ2-2; clone size: few; D gene: .; CDR3 DNA: TGTGCCAGCAGCCCACCGGGACAACCGAACACCGGGGAGCTGTTTTTT; CDR3 protein: CASSPPGQPNTGELFF
V gene: TRBV29-1; J gene: TRBJ1-2; clone size: .; D gene: .; CDR3 DNA: TGCAGCGTTCTGGGTGAAGGGGTTGGCTACACCTTC; CDR3 protein: CSVLGEGVGYTF
V gene: TRBV7-9; J gene: TRBJ2-5; clone size: few; D gene: .; CDR3 DNA: TGTGCCATCCTTAGGAGGGGTGAGACCCAGTACTTC; CDR3 protein: CAILRRGETQYF
V gene: TRBV11-2; J gene: TRBJ2-1; clone size: once; D gene: TRBD2; CDR3 DNA: TGTGCCAGCAGCTTAGAGGGGACTAAAAACAATGAGCAGTTCTTC; CDR3 protein: CASSLEGTKNNEQFF
V gene: TRBV6-2/TRBV6-3; J gene: TRBJ2-7; clone size: .; D gene: TRBD2; CDR3 DNA: TGTGCCAGCAGAAGAAGCGGGAAGCGGCCCCTCGAGCAGTACTTC; CDR3 protein: CASRRSGKRPLEQYF
V gene: TRBV15; J gene: TRBJ2-5; clone size: many; D gene: .; CDR3 DNA: TGTGCCACCAGCAGAGGGAGGTCGGGTTATGAGACCCAGTACTTC; CDR3 protein: CATSRGRSGYETQYF
V gene: TRBV5-1; J gene: TRBJ1-1; clone size: many; D gene: .; CDR3 DNA: TGCGCCAGCAGCTTGCGTGCCCGGGGGCGTGCTGAAGCTTTCTTT; CDR3 protein: CASSLRARGRAEAFF
V gene: TRBV5-1; J gene: TRBJ2-7; clone size: few; D gene: .; CDR3 DNA: TGCGCCAGCAGCTTGGGGAGGGGAAGTGGCTACGAGCAGTACTTC; CDR3 protein: CASSLGRGSGYEQYF
V gene: TRBV18; J gene: TRBJ2-7; clone size: .; D gene: .; CDR3 DNA: TGTGCCAGCTCACCATTGCGGGATCTCTACGAGCAGTACTTC; CDR3 protein: CASSPLRDLYEQYF
V gene: TRBV28; J gene: TRBJ1-5; clone size: .; D gene: .; CDR3 DNA: TGTGCCAGCAGTCCTCAGAGTATTATTGGGCACCCTGGCAATCAGCCCCAGCATTTT; CDR3 protein: CASSPQSIIGHPGNQPQHF
V gene: TRBV7-9; J gene: TRBJ2-5; clone size: .; D gene: .; CDR3 DNA: TGTGCCAGCAGCCCTACGAGGGGGCAAGAGACCCAGTACTTC; CDR3 protein: CASSPTRGQETQYF
V gene: TRBV3-1; J gene: TRBJ2-7; clone size: few; D gene: TRBD2; CDR3 DNA: TGTGCCAGCAGCCAAAGGGGGGATAGCGGGACCTACGAGCAGTACTTC; CDR3 protein: CASSQRGDSGTYEQYF
V gene: TRBV6-2/TRBV6-3; J gene: TRBJ2-2; clone size: .; D gene: .; CDR3 DNA: TGTGCCAGCAGTCGGGAGGGGGCGAAAACCGGGGAGCTGTTTTTT; CDR3 protein: CASSREGAKTGELFF
V gene: TRBV7-9; J gene: TRBJ2-1; clone size: few; D gene: .; CDR3 DNA: TGTGCCAGCAGCTTACGTTCTAGGAACAATGAGCAGTTCTTC; CDR3 protein: CASSLRSRNNEQFF
V gene: TRBV29-1; J gene: TRBJ1-2; clone size: many; D gene: TRBD1; CDR3 DNA: TGCAGCGTTGAAGGGACAGGGGGCACATGGGGCTACACCTTC; CDR3 protein: CSVEGTGGTWGYTF
V gene: TRBV20-1; J gene: TRBJ2-5; clone size: .; D gene: .; CDR3 DNA: TGCAGTGCTAGGTACCTCGGGGAGACCCAGTACTTC; CDR3 protein: CSARYLGETQYF
V gene: TRBV3-1; J gene: TRBJ2-7; clone size: .; D gene: .; CDR3 DNA: TGTGCCAGCAGCCAAGCCTCCCGAGAGCAGTACTTC; CDR3 protein: CASSQASREQYF
V gene: TRBV4-3; J gene: TRBJ1-1; clone size: few; D gene: .; CDR3 DNA: TGCGCCAGCAGCCAACGGATGGGGCGGAACACTGAAGCTTTCTTT; CDR3 protein: CASSQRMGRNTEAFF
V gene: TRBV3-1; J gene: TRBJ2-7; clone size: .; D gene: TRBD2; CDR3 DNA: TGTGCCAGCAGCCAAGCCGGGACTAGCAGACCCTACGGGCAGTACTTC; CDR3 protein: CASSQAGTSRPYGQYF
V gene: TRBV12-3/TRBV12-4; J gene: TRBJ1-3; clone size: many; D gene: .; CDR3 DNA: TGTGCCAGCACCGGGAGGGCCACCAACACCATATATTTT; CDR3 protein: CASTGRATNTIYF
V gene: TRBV6-5; J gene: TRBJ2-2; clone size: few; D gene: .; CDR3 DNA: TGTGCCAGCAGTTACCCGTCTGGGACCGGGGAGCTGTTTTTT; CDR3 protein: CASSYPSGTGELFF
V gene: TRBV10-2; J gene: TRBJ2-7; clone size: few; D gene: .; CDR3 DNA: TGCGCCAGCAGTGAGTCGGGACTTATTACCTACGAGCAGTACTTC; CDR3 protein: CASSESGLITYEQYF
V gene: TRBV7-3; J gene: TRBJ1-2; clone size: many; D gene: .; CDR3 DNA: TGTGCCAGCAGCCGCGACAGCGACTATGGCTACACCTTC; CDR3 protein: CASSRDSDYGYTF
V gene: TRBV4-3; J gene: TRBJ2-3; clone size: few; D gene: .; CDR3 DNA: TGCGCCAGCAGCCAGGGTTTAGGGGGTACAGATACGCAGTATTTT; CDR3 protein: CASSQGLGGTDTQYF
V gene: TRBV7-2; J gene: TRBJ2-7; clone size: once; D gene: TRBD2; CDR3 DNA: TGTGCCAGCAGCTCATCCCGAGGGACTAGCGGGTCCTACGAGCAGTACTTC; CDR3 protein: CASSSSRGTSGSYEQYF
V gene: TRBV28; J gene: TRBJ1-4; clone size: many; D gene: TRBD1; CDR3 DNA: TGTGCCAGCAGCCCCGGACAGGGTGGCCGGAAACTGTTTTTT; CDR3 protein: CASSPGQGGRKLFF
V gene: TRBV7-3; J gene: TRBJ1-1; clone size: many; D gene: .; CDR3 DNA: TGTGCCAGCAGCTTAAGTCCAGGGACTGAAGCTTTCTTT; CDR3 protein: CASSLSPGTEAFF
V gene: TRBV20-1; J gene: TRBJ1-1; clone size: few; D gene: .; CDR3 DNA: TGCAGTGCTAGAGAAGGGAACACTGAAGCTTTCTTT; CDR3 protein: CSAREGNTEAFF
V gene: TRBV11-2; J gene: TRBJ2-2; clone size: .; D gene: TRBD1; CDR3 DNA: TGTGCCAGCAGCTCCCCGACCGGGACAGGGGGCTTTGGGGGGGAGCTGTTTTTT; CDR3 protein: CASSSPTGTGGFGGELFF
V gene: TRBV7-2; J gene: TRBJ2-1; clone size: .; D gene: .; CDR3 DNA: TGTGCCAGCAGCCCAGAGGACTTGGGGTTCTACAATGAGCAGTTCTTC; CDR3 protein: CASSPEDLGFYNEQFF
V gene: TRBV6-1; J gene: TRBJ2-3; clone size: .; D gene: .; CDR3 DNA: TGTGCCAGCAGTGAATTTAACCCAGATACGCAGTATTTT; CDR3 protein: CASSEFNPDTQYF
V gene: TRBV19; J gene: TRBJ2-1; clone size: .; D gene: .; CDR3 DNA: TGTGCCAGTAGACGTGACAGAAGCTCCTACAATGAGCAGTTCTTC; CDR3 protein: CASRRDRSSYNEQFF
V gene: TRBV6-5; J gene: TRBJ1-3; clone size: .; D gene: .; CDR3 DNA: TGTGCCAGCAGTCCCCGGGACATCGTCTCTGGAAACACCATATATTTT; CDR3 protein: CASSPRDIVSGNTIYF
V gene: TRBV6-1; J gene: TRBJ2-7; clone size: .; D gene: .; CDR3 DNA: TGTGCCAGCAGTGAATCTTGGGGCACCGACTTCTCCTACGAGCAGTACTTC; CDR3 protein: CASSESWGTDFSYEQYF
V gene: TRBV10-3; J gene: TRBJ2-2; clone size: .; D gene: .; CDR3 DNA: TGTGCCATCACCCGCGAGGCCGGGGAGCTGTTTTTT; CDR3 protein: CAITREAGELFF